Shown below are 21 T cell receptor beta chains from a single sample sequenced in a study of cytomegalovirus exposure and HLA in healthy donors. Vbeta (60) and Jbeta (13) primers were used in the PCR. Repertoires were generated with immunoSEQ multiplex PCR, while TCRdb's copy carries only in-frame clones and drops some. The sample has about 100,000 clones, roughly 79% seen once; the top ten hold 2.5% to 3%. Sequencing was performed on PBMCs. The source is a female donor in good health and CMV-seropositive.

The V call is TRBV7-8, the J call TRBJ2-5; 9 positions agree with TRBD2. J lost 0 bases, V lost 5 bases, and 4 bases had no gene match. CDR1 SGHVS and CDR2 FQNEAQ come from the germline V gene. This CDR3 is 15 amino acids long. DNA for the CDR3: TGTGCCAGCAGCCCCCCTAGCGGGGACCAAGAGACCCAGTACTTC. This sequence encodes CASSPPSGDQETQYF. The whole variable domain, filled in from reference TRBV7-8 and TRBJ2-5, reads GAGVSQSPRYKVAKRGQDVALRCDPISGHVSLFWYQQALGQGPEFLTYFQNEAQLDKSGLPSDRFFAERPEGSVSTLKIQRTQQEDSAVYLCASSPPSGDQETQYFGPGTRLLVL.

The chain employs TRBV19 and TRBJ1-6, with 7 positions matching TRBD1. V lost 7 bases to trimming and J lost 9 bases; unmatched junction nucleotides: 12. Germline loops: CDR1 LNHDA, CDR2 SQIVND (reference sequence). This CDR3 contains 15 residues. CDR3 nucleotide sequence: TGTGCCAGTAAATCGGCCGACAGGGTGGTTTCACCCCTCCACTTT. Its translation is CASKSADRVVSPLHF.

This chain connects TRBV5-1 to TRBJ2-7; TRBD1 might be the D (6 bases). V shed 0 bases and J shed 3 bases, with 10 bases lying between them. Germline-derived CDR1 and CDR2 are SGHRS and YFSETQ. The CDR3 runs to 14 residues. The CDR3 spells CASSLVPDSYEQYF. As DNA, the CDR3 is TGCGCCAGCAGCTTGGTCCCGGACAGCTACGAGCAGTACTTC. The whole variable domain, remainder taken from reference TRBV5-1 and TRBJ2-7, is KAGVTQTPRYLIKTRGQQVTLSCSPISGHRSVSWYQQTPGQGLQFLFEYFSETQRNKGNFPGRFSGRQFSNSRSEMNVSTLELGDSALYLCASSLVPDSYEQYFGPGTRLTVT.

The rearrangement links TRBV30 to TRBJ2-5; 7 nucleotides agree with TRBD2. Germline CDR1 GTSNPN, CDR2 SVGIG (reference sequence). This CDR3 is built from 12 residues. The V gene end was trimmed by 5 bases and the J gene end by 4 bases; junction bases not matched to a gene: 4. The CDR3 nucleotides are TGTGCCTGGCAAAGGGAGGGAGAGACCCAGTACTTC. Protein sequence: CAWQREGETQYF.

The CDR3 loop reads CAWSPLGRRLNEQFF. The CDR3 nucleotides read TGTGCCTGGAGCCCCCTGGGCCGACGGTTAAACGAGCAGTTCTTC. The chain links TRBV30 to TRBJ2-1; D uncertain. Germline lookup yields CDR1 GTSNPN and CDR2 SVGIG (reference sequence). The V gene lost 3 bases and the J gene lost 10 bases, with 22 bases spanning the gap. The CDR3 length is 15 residues.

The rearrangement joins TRBV30 to TRBJ2-7; 8 bases fit TRBD1. The CDR3 totals 13 residues. The V segment lost 5 bases and the J segment 2 bases; nucleotides outside the gene matches: 5. Germline assignment: CDR1 GTSNPN and CDR2 SVGIG (reference sequence). CDR3 region: CAWDRGTPYEQYF. The CDR3 coding sequence is TGTGCCTGGGACAGGGGAACGCCCTACGAGCAGTACTTC.

The genes are TRBV6-1 and TRBJ2-7; D is possibly TRBD1 (7 bases). Germline-derived CDR1 and CDR2 are MNHNS and SASEGT. The CDR3 is 15 residues long. Between the trimmed V and J ends, which lost 1 base and 0 bases, there was a span of 10 bases. The CDR3 reads CASSEGGDSSYEQYF. The CDR3, as DNA: TGTGCCAGCAGTGAAGGGGGGGACAGCTCCTACGAGCAGTACTTC.

The chain uses TRBV25-1 and TRBJ2-7, with TRBD1 matching over 8 bases. CDR1 and CDR2 (germline): MGHDK, SYGVNS. V dropped 5 bases and J dropped 0; count of bases not matched to a gene: 3. This CDR3 has 14 residues. CDR3 region: CASSLTGGSYEQYF. CDR3 DNA: TGTGCCAGCAGTCTAACAGGGGGCTCCTACGAGCAGTACTTC.

This clone was seen more than once but under ten times. The chain uses TRBV4-1 and TRBJ1-5; TRBD1 matches at 7 bases. Germline CDR1 is MGHRA and CDR2 is YSYEKL. The V and J ends lost 3 bases and 2 bases, in that order; junction bases with no gene match: 7. This CDR3 is 16 amino acids long. The CDR3 protein is CASSQDTGVGNQPQHF. CDR3 sequence (DNA): TGCGCCAGCAGCCAGGACACAGGGGTCGGCAATCAGCCCCAGCATTTT.

This clone showed up just once. This rearrangement joins TRBV7-2 to TRBJ2-1, with D unresolved. With 1 base removed from V and 6 bases from J, the gap between germline ends came to 7 bases. CDR1 and CDR2 (germline): SGHTA, FQGNSA. This CDR3 has 13 residues. This CDR3 reads CASSLVGGNEQFF. CDR3 nucleotide sequence: TGTGCCAGCAGCTTAGTAGGCGGCAATGAGCAGTTCTTC.

This clone came up a few times. The chain links TRBV10-2 to TRBJ1-4; D might be TRBD1 (5 bases). With 6 bases removed from V and 3 bases from J, the gap between germline ends came to 14 bases. Germline V gene sequence: CDR1 WSHSY, CDR2 SAAADI. There are 15 residues in the CDR3. CDR3 nucleotide sequence: TGCGCCAGCAGGGGAGGGGACCGACCTAATGAAAAACTGTTTTTT. Translation: CASRGGDRPNEKLFF.

In this sample, this clone turned up once. This chain links TRBV7-8 with TRBJ1-4; 11 nucleotides agree with TRBD1. The ends lost 1 base at V and 4 bases at J; junction bases unmatched: 5. The germline V gene has CDR1 SGHVS and CDR2 FQNEAQ. CDR3 length equals 17 residues. In nucleotides, the CDR3 is TGTGCCAGCAGCTTAGGGACAGGGGGCGGCTTTAATGAAAAACTGTTTTTT. Protein product: CASSLGTGGGFNEKLFF.

The V call is TRBV4-1, the J call TRBJ2-2, with 9 nucleotides matching TRBD1. This CDR3 contains 15 residues. The V gene's germline CDR1 is MGHRA and CDR2 YSYEKL. Unmatched junction bases numbered 3, after V lost 2 bases and J lost 5 bases. The CDR3 is CASSQRDRETGELFF. The CDR3 DNA is TGCGCCAGCAGCCAACGGGACAGGGAGACCGGGGAGCTGTTTTTT.

The rearrangement joins TRBV4-3 to TRBJ1-5, with TRBD1 matching over 8 bases. Trimming removed 3 bases from V and 2 bases from J; junction bases left unmatched: 3. The CDR3 totals 15 residues. Germline V CDR1 and CDR2: LGHNA, YSLEER. The CDR3 sequence: CASSQGTGGNQPQHF. The CDR3, as DNA: TGCGCCAGCAGCCAGGGGACAGGAGGCAATCAGCCCCAGCATTTT.

This clone was seen just once. This chain connects TRBV30 to TRBJ1-2; the D gene is possibly TRBD1 (5 bases). The CDR3 loop spans 13 amino acids. Germline V gene data show CDR1 as GTSNPN and CDR2 as SVGIG (reference sequence). The V end was cut by 5 bases, the J end by 4 bases, with 14 bases between. CDR3 DNA sequence: TGTGCCTGGGGCTTCGGGGGGATCTATGGCTACACCTTC. Its translation is CAWGFGGIYGYTF.

This chain connects TRBV7-9 to TRBJ1-6; D call uncertain. There are 15 residues in the CDR3. V was clipped by 5 bases and J by 6 bases, with 14 bases between them. CDR1 is SEHNR and CDR2 is FQNEAQ in the germline V gene (reference sequence). The chain's CDR3 is CASSRIGSINSPLHF. The CDR3 DNA sequence: TGTGCCAGCAGCCGGATAGGGAGCATTAATTCACCCCTCCACTTT.

J is TRBJ1-5 and V is TRBV5-1; D not resolved. The germline V and J ends were trimmed by 5 bases and 2 bases, with 11 bases remaining between them. CDR3 length: 14 amino acids. CDR1 SGHRS and CDR2 YFSETQ come from the germline V gene. CDR3: CASSNGDGNQPQHF. The CDR3 DNA reads TGCGCCAGCAGTAACGGGGATGGCAATCAGCCCCAGCATTTT.

The genes are TRBV5-6 and TRBJ2-1, with unresolved D. Germline V gene lookup returns CDR1 SGHDT and CDR2 YYEEEE. The CDR3 contains 11 residues. Trimming took 0 bases from V and 12 from J, leaving 7 bases between them. This CDR3 is CASSLASGQFF. The DNA for the CDR3 is TGTGCCAGCAGCTTGGCTTCCGGGCAGTTCTTC.

The chain employs TRBV5-1 and TRBJ1-2; a weak D match, TRBD1 (6 bases). CDR3 length equals 14 residues. V lost 3 bases and J 6 bases, leaving 15 bases between the germline ends. CDR1 and CDR2 from the germline V gene are SGHRS and YFSETQ. In DNA, the CDR3 is TGCGCCAGCAGCTCAATACAGGGTTTGGATGGCTACACCTTC. Protein: CASSSIQGLDGYTF.

This clone was found a few times. This chain connects TRBV21-1 to TRBJ2-2; TRBD1, the D gene given by the table, was not confirmed from the DNA. TRBV21-1 is an annotated pseudogene. This CDR3 comprises 16 residues. The CDR3 sequence: CASSKGQGINTGELFF. CDR3 nucleotide sequence: TGTGCCAGCAGCAAAGGTCAGGGGATTAACACCGGGGAGCTGTTTTTT.

As concerns this clone: Other DNA variants within this sample encode the same CDR3. This sequence joins TRBV2 and TRBJ1-5; 7 nucleotides align to TRBD1. This CDR3 comprises 14 residues. With 3 bases clipped from V and 6 bases from J, the junction kept 5 bases outside the gene matches. From germline, CDR1 is SNHLY and CDR2 FYNNEI. In nucleotides, the CDR3 is TGTGCCAGCAGTGACAGGGGGAAGGGTCAGCCCCAGCATTTT. Protein: CASSDRGKGQPQHF. Full variable domain (missing parts from reference TRBV2 and TRBJ1-5): EPEVTQTPSHQVTQMGQEVILRCVPISNHLYFYWYRQILGQKVEFLVSFYNNEISEKSEIFDDQFSVERPDGSNFTLKIRSTKLEDSAMYFCASSDRGKGQPQHFGDGTRLSIL.